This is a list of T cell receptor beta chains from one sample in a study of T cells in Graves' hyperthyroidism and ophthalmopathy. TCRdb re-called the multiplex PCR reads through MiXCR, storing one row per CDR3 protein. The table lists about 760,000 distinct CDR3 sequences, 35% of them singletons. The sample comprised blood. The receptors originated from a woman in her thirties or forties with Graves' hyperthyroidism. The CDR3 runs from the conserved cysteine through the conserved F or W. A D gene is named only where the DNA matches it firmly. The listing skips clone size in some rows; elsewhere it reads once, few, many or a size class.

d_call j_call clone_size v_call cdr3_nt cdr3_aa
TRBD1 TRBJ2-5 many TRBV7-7 TGTGCTAGCAGCCCAGGGACAGTATCCCAAGAGACCCAGTACTTC CASSPGTVSQETQYF
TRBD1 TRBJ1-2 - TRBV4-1 TGCGCCAGCAGCCAGCCGGGACAGGGCCTTAACTATGGCTACACCTTC CASSQPGQGLNYGYTF
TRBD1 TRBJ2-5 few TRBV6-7 TGTGCCAGCAGTAACAGGGGTCACTACTTC CASSNRGHYF
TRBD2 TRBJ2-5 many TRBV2 TGTGCCAACATAGCGGGACCTATACAAGAGACCCAGTACTTC CANIAGPIQETQYF
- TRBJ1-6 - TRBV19 TGTGCCAGTAGTATTTCGACAGCTGGAAGGGATAATTCACCCCTCCACTTT CASSISTAGRDNSPLHF
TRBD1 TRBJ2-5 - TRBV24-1 TGTGCCACCAGTGACCCTCGGACAGGGATGGAGACCCAGTACTTC CATSDPRTGMETQYF
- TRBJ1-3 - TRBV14 TGTGCCAGCAGCCCAGGGTTCGGAAACACCATATATTTT CASSPGFGNTIYF
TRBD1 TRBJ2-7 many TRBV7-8 TGTGCCAGCAGCGTGGGACAGGGGCTCTACGAGCAGTACTTC CASSVGQGLYEQYF
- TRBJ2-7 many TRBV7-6 TGTGCCAGCAGTATAATGGCGGGATGGTACGAGCAGTACTTC CASSIMAGWYEQYF
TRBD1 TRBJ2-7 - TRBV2 TGTGCCAGCAGTTTACGGACAGGCTCGGCCGAGCAGTACTTC CASSLRTGSAEQYF
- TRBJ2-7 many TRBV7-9 TGTGCCAGCAGCTTCTCCCGGAATTACTACGAGCAGTACTTC CASSFSRNYYEQYF
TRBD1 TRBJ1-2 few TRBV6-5 TGTGCCAGCAGTTACTCGAACAGGGGTGGCTACACCTTC CASSYSNRGGYTF
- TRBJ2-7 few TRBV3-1 TGTGCCAGCAGCCAATTGAAGGAGTCCTACGAGCAGTACTTC CASSQLKESYEQYF
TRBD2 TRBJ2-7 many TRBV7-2 TGTGCCAGCAGCTTATTCTCGGGACTAGGGGATTACGAGCAGTACTTC CASSLFSGLGDYEQYF
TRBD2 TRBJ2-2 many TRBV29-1 TGCAGCTTTCGGACTAGCGGGAGTCACACCGGGGAGCTGTTTTTT CSFRTSGSHTGELFF
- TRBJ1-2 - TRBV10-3 TGTGCCAGCAGTTACCGTGAAACAGGCGACTATGGCTACACCTTC CASSYRETGDYGYTF
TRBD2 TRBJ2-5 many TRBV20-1 TGCAGTGCTAGAGAGGGGGGGCTAGCGGGAGAGACCCAGTACTTC CSAREGGLAGETQYF
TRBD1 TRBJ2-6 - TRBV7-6 TGTGCCAGCAGCAAGCGGACAGGGTTAATCTCTGGGGCCAACGTCCTGACTTTC CASSKRTGLISGANVLTF
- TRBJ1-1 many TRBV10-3 TGTGCCATCAGTGATGGGATCGGCCTCCGGGGGACTGAAGCTTTCTTT CAISDGIGLRGTEAFF
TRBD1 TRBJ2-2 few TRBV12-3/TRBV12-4 TGTGCCAGCAGTAAGGGGACAGCCCCCGTCTTGAGGACCGGGGAGCTGTTTTTT CASSKGTAPVLRTGELFF
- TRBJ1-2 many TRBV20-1 TGCAGTGCAAGCGGGAACTATGGCTACACCTTC CSASGNYGYTF
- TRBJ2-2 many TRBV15 TGTGCCACCAGCATCGACAGGCTTTCGAACACCGGGGAGCTGTTTTTT CATSIDRLSNTGELFF
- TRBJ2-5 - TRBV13 TGTGCCAGCAGCTACGCTAGCGACCAAGAGACCCAGTACTTC CASSYASDQETQYF
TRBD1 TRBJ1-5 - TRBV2 TGTGCCAGCAGTGCGATTCAGGGGGGACAGCCCCAGCATTTT CASSAIQGGQPQHF
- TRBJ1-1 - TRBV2 TGTGCCAGCAGCCCCTGGGCAGGGACGGCTGAAGCTTTCTTT CASSPWAGTAEAFF
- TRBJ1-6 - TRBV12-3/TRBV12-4 TGTGCCAGCGGACGCCAGTTCCCTTCACCCCTCCACTTT CASGRQFPSPLHF
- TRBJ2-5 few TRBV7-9 TGTGCCAGCAGCCTCCGGGCCACCACCCAAGAGACCCAGTACTTC CASSLRATTQETQYF